This T cell receptor beta chain was found in a study of CD4+ T cells in melanoma (dated by TCRdb to 2021 to 2024). Study-level background: The study examined neoantigen-specific CD4+ T cells in human melanoma. Study-wide conclusions, independent of this receptor: Diverse differentiation states were reported to be shown by neoantigen-specific CD4+ T cells in melanoma. Neoantigen-specific CD4+ T cells were reported to be correlated with the function of CD8+ T cells, macrophages and B cells.

Library preparation was by the immunoSEQ multiplex PCR assay. TCRdb's version of the immuneACCESS table is confined to in-frame rearrangements and falls short of the full clone set. An unresolved V gene accounts for under half of the shortfall where checked; the remainder is of unknown origin. Present in this sample are roughly 52,000 clones, roughly two thirds of which were seen just once. Approximately 5% of the sample comes from the top ten. This clone was seen only once. Its specific antigen is unknown. No much larger clonotype is one base removed from it; base qualities were not supplied. V is cut back by 1 base and J by 1 base, with 7 bases in the junction unmatched. There are 16 amino acids in the CDR3, from cysteine to phenylalanine inclusive. The kept DNA is CDR3 alone, 48 bases in frame from the first base. CDR1 and CDR2 were assigned from the germline V gene as MNHNS and SASEGT. The donors were melanoma patients.

The material sequenced was tumor tissue. The sequence was obtained from a human donor with melanoma. Recombination connected TRBV6-1 to TRBJ2-7, and TRBD1 matches 7 of the central bases. The sequence in DNA is TGTGCCAGCAGTGAAGTCTGGGACAGCTTATCCTACGAGCAGTACTTC. This is translated as CASSEVWDSLSYEQYF.